These 22 T cell receptor beta chains came from one sample sequenced in a study of graft-versus-host responses after intestinal transplantation. The data were produced by immunoSEQ multiplex PCR, yet TCRdb's version contains in-frame clones alone and is incomplete. The table records around 20,000 clones, around 95% of them present only once. The sample here was PBMCs, taken 23 days after intestinal transplant. These receptors all come from a human patient who received an intestinal transplant, so some T cells may come from the graft donor.

The chain joins TRBV7-8 to TRBJ2-3; perhaps TRBD2 as D (7 bases). The CDR3 has 13 amino acids. CDR1 SGHVS and CDR2 FQNEAQ come from the germline V gene. Trimming took 1 base from V and 11 from J, leaving 13 bases between them. CDR3 in amino acids: CASSLEGGSRQYF. CDR3 DNA sequence: TGTGCCAGCAGCTTAGAGGGGGGGAGTAGGCAGTATTTT.

The chain couples TRBV4-1 to TRBJ2-3, with 10 bases identical to TRBD1. The trim removed 3 bases at V and 3 bases at J, leaving 6 bases unmatched. Germline V gives CDR1 MGHRA, CDR2 YSYEKL. The length of the CDR3 is 16 residues. The CDR3 nucleotides are TGCGCCAGCAGCCACCTCAGACAGGGGGCTACAGATACGCAGTATTTT. This codes for CASSHLRQGATDTQYF.

The CDR3 protein is CASSLQGSRTGELFF. CDR3 coding DNA: TGTGCCAGCAGCTTACAGGGGTCTCGGACCGGGGAGCTGTTTTTT. The chain combines TRBV7-8 with TRBJ2-2; tentative D call: TRBD1 (6 bases). Germline CDR1 SGHVS, CDR2 FQNEAQ. This CDR3 is 15 amino acids long. The V and J ends lost 2 bases and 5 bases respectively, with 12 bases between them. Based on the CDR3 plus reference TRBV7-8 and TRBJ2-2, the full variable domain is GAGVSQSPRYKVAKRGQDVALRCDPISGHVSLFWYQQALGQGPEFLTYFQNEAQLDKSGLPSDRFFAERPEGSVSTLKIQRTQQEDSAVYLCASSLQGSRTGELFFGEGSRLTVL.

The gene calls are TRBV5-1 and TRBJ2-7, with D possibly TRBD1 on 6 matching bases. Trimming took 4 bases from V and 1 from J, leaving 21 bases between them. From germline, CDR1 is SGHRS and CDR2 YFSETQ. CDR3 length: 17 amino acids. The CDR3 loop is CASSPGQILPDSYEQYF. The CDR3 DNA reads as TGCGCCAGCAGCCCAGGACAGATCCTCCCCGATTCCTACGAGCAGTACTTC.

CDR3 coding DNA: TGCGCCAGCAGCCTCTCGGGAGGTACCTACGAGCAGTACTTC. Its protein is CASSLSGGTYEQYF. The gene calls are TRBV4-1 and TRBJ2-7; 7 nucleotides line up with TRBD2. V lost 4 bases to trimming and J lost 2 bases; unmatched junction nucleotides: 5. CDR1 is MGHRA, CDR2 YSYEKL, per germline. CDR3 length: 14 amino acids.

This chain connects TRBV6-5 to TRBJ2-7, with a possible D match to TRBD1 (5 bases). CDR1 and CDR2 from the germline V gene are MNHEY and SVGAGI. The V and J ends lost 8 bases and 2 bases respectively, with 16 bases between them. This CDR3 has 14 amino acids. The CDR3 region is CASRTATGAYEQYF. In DNA, the CDR3 is TGTGCCAGCCGTACAGCCACAGGTGCCTACGAGCAGTACTTC.

As DNA, the CDR3 is TGTGCCAGCAGCGACACCACCACCTTAGCGGGAGGGGGAAATGAGCAGTTCTTC. Protein: CASSDTTTLAGGGNEQFF. The gene calls are TRBV2 and TRBJ2-1; TRBD2 matches at 11 bases. Trimming took 6 bases from V and 7 from J; bases not matched to a gene: 17. This CDR3 spans 18 amino acids. In germline, CDR1 is SNHLY, CDR2 FYNNEI.

The chain links TRBV6-5 to TRBJ2-7, with D hard to call. V was pared by 5 bases and J by 4 bases, with 6 bases between. The V gene's germline CDR1 is MNHEY and CDR2 SVGAGI. This CDR3 is built from 11 residues. In DNA form, the CDR3 reads TGTGCCAGCAGTGGCCTTTACGAGCAGTACTTC. Protein: CASSGLYEQYF.

V is TRBV27 and J is TRBJ2-1; 12 nucleotides align to TRBD2. The ends lost 2 bases at V and 2 bases at J; junction bases unmatched: 16. The germline CDR1 and CDR2 sequences are MNHEY and SMNVEV (reference sequence). The CDR3 has 21 amino acids. Here the CDR3 reads CASSLGATSGSPGRAYNEQFF. Here the CDR3 DNA reads TGTGCCAGCAGTTTAGGGGCGACTAGCGGGAGTCCTGGGAGAGCCTACAATGAGCAGTTCTTC.

The chain has TRBV6-5 and TRBJ2-2; 8 bases line up with TRBD2. The germline V gene encodes CDR1 MNHEY and CDR2 SVGAGI. V was clipped by 2 bases and J by 1 base; unmatched bases: 3. The CDR3 covers 16 residues. CDR3 sequence: CASSYKLAVNTGELFF. Here the CDR3 DNA reads TGTGCCAGCAGTTACAAACTAGCGGTGAACACCGGGGAGCTGTTTTTT.

This chain joins TRBV5-5 and TRBJ1-2, with D uncertain. V was cut by 10 bases and J by 4 bases, with 11 bases left in between. The CDR3 is 11 residues long. Per germline, CDR1 SGHKS and CDR2 YYEKEE (reference sequence). CDR3 loop: CAPGWFYGYTF. The CDR3 nucleotides read TGTGCCCCCGGGTGGTTCTATGGCTACACCTTC.

This rearrangement joins TRBV5-5 to TRBJ2-7; D gene ambiguous. The CDR3 covers 15 residues. Germline-derived CDR1 and CDR2 are SGHKS and YYEKEE (reference sequence). V was shortened by 4 bases and J by 0 bases, with 14 bases between the two germline ends. The CDR3: CASSDSGPNSYEQYF. CDR3 nucleotides: TGTGCCAGCAGCGACTCCGGGCCTAACTCCTACGAGCAGTACTTC.

This clone came up once. The chain joins TRBV6-5 to TRBJ1-1; D might be TRBD1 (5 bases). Trimming took 2 bases from V and 3 from J, leaving 7 bases between them. The CDR3 contains 13 residues. Germline CDR1 MNHEY, CDR2 SVGAGI. The CDR3 DNA reads as TGTGCCAGCAGTTACCTACAGGACACTGAAGCTTTCTTT. This codes for CASSYLQDTEAFF.

The chain is built from TRBV1 and TRBJ1-5; TRBD1 is the table's D call, not checked against the DNA. TRBV1 is deemed a pseudogene. CDR3 length: 15 amino acids. CDR3 in DNA: TGCACCAGCAGCCAAAGCAGGTCATCGGCTCAGCCCCAGCATTTT. Amino acids: CTSSQSRSSAQPQHF.

The count of this clone is one. V is TRBV6-5 and J is TRBJ2-3; TRBD2 matches at 8 bases. This CDR3 spans 15 amino acids. Germline V gives CDR1 MNHEY, CDR2 SVGAGI. The J segment lost 3 bases and the V segment lost 4 bases, leaving 6 bases of the junction unmatched. The CDR3 protein is CASSSTGTSTDTQYF. CDR3 in DNA: TGTGCCAGCAGTTCGACCGGGACTAGTACAGATACGCAGTATTTT.

V is TRBV7-6 and J is TRBJ2-7; 7 bases fit TRBD1. The germline V gene has CDR1 SGHVS and CDR2 FNYEAQ. The ends lost 2 bases at V and 3 bases at J; junction bases unmatched: 1. The CDR3 loop spans 13 amino acids. The CDR3 DNA follows: TGTGCCAGCAGCTTAAGGGGGCTCTACGAGCAGTACTTC. Protein: CASSLRGLYEQYF.

The chain carries TRBV7-9 and TRBJ1-4; a weak D match, TRBD1 (5 bases). There are 15 residues in the CDR3. With 5 bases removed from V and 10 bases from J, the gap between germline ends came to 20 bases. CDR1 and CDR2 from the germline V gene are SEHNR and FQNEAQ (reference sequence). This chain's CDR3 is CASSVDSSPKVKLFF. The DNA for the CDR3 is TGTGCCAGCAGCGTAGACAGTTCGCCGAAGGTAAAACTGTTTTTT.

This clone occurred a few times. The genes are TRBV29-1 and TRBJ2-5; 9 nucleotides align to TRBD2. The CDR3 length is 14 residues. V lost 7 bases, J lost 1 base, and 7 bases stayed unmatched. Germline V gene sequence: CDR1 SQVTM, CDR2 ANQGSEA. The CDR3 coding sequence is TGCAGCGCTGACGGAGCGGGGGGCCAAGAGACCCAGTACTTC. Its translation: CSADGAGGQETQYF. Complete variable domain (other parts from reference TRBV29-1 and TRBJ2-5): SAVISQKPSRDICQRGTSLTIQCQVDSQVTMMFWYRQQPGQSLTLIATANQGSEATYESGFVIDKFPISRPNLTFSTLTVSNMSPEDSSIYLCSADGAGGQETQYFGPGTRLLVL.

The DNA for the CDR3 is TGTGCCAGCAGTCATGATCCTCAGGCAGTAGCAACTAATGAAAAACTGTTTTTT. This encodes CASSHDPQAVATNEKLFF. The gene calls are TRBV28 and TRBJ1-4; D is unclear. With 5 bases removed from V and 0 bases from J, the gap between germline ends came to 19 bases. CDR3 size: 18 residues. Germline CDR1 and CDR2: MDHEN and SYDVKM. Full variable domain (missing parts from reference TRBV28 and TRBJ1-4): DVKVTQSSRYLVKRTGEKVFLECVQDMDHENMFWYRQDPGLGLRLIYFSYDVKMKEKGDIPEGYSVSREKKERFSLILESASTNQTSMYLCASSHDPQAVATNEKLFFGSGTQLSVL.

The V and J genes are TRBV4-1 and TRBJ1-1, with a tentative D call TRBD1 (5 bases). Germline V gene data show CDR1 as MGHRA and CDR2 as YSYEKL. Trimming cost V 0 bases and J 5 bases, with 10 bases left between them. This CDR3 contains 14 residues. The CDR3 nucleotides are TGCGCCAGCAGCCAAGACAGGGAGGGAACTGAAGCTTTCTTT. The encoded protein is CASSQDREGTEAFF.

V is TRBV28 and J is TRBJ2-5; 10 nucleotides align to TRBD2. The J call is doubtful: the DNA matches TRBJ2-7 better. Germline V lookup: CDR1 MDHEN, CDR2 SYDVKM. This CDR3 has 15 amino acids. The CDR3 protein is CASTSPGTSAYEQYF. CDR3 in DNA: TGTGCCAGCACCTCCCCCGGGACTAGCGCCTACGAGCAGTACTTC.

Details on this clone: Other DNA sequences in this specimen translate into the identical CDR3. The chain links TRBV11-2 to TRBJ2-1; D is perhaps TRBD2 (5 bases). Trimming took 8 bases from V and 0 from J, leaving 8 bases between them. Germline lookup yields CDR1 SGHAT and CDR2 FQNNGV. The CDR3 has 13 residues. This CDR3 reads CASAGDSYNEQFF. DNA of the CDR3: TGTGCCAGCGCCGGGGACTCCTACAATGAGCAGTTCTTC.